This T cell receptor (beta chain) originates from a study of shared clonotypes between healthy human individuals. As to this clone: With only one base between it and a far larger clone, this is likely a read error. Other DNA sequences from this sample encode an identical CDR3 as well.

Genomic DNA (from each subset) was split evenly across several immunoSEQ plates. DNA from unsorted PBMC was sequenced on ten immunoSEQ deep assay plates. Method: immunoSEQ multiplex PCR; TCRdb's copy keeps in-frame clones and lacks some. The table includes some 530,000 clones, roughly 80% detected once. Material: PBMCs. This clonotype was obtained from a middle-aged woman in good health. Some clones in this sample may be carry-over from other donors' samples.

The CDR3 nucleotides read TGTGCAAGCAGGGCCTATGGCTACACCTTC. Protein product: CASRAYGYTF. This rearrangement joins TRBV11-2 to TRBJ1-2, with D possibly matching TRBD1 (5 bases). The CDR3 runs to 10 residues. Germline V gene sequence: CDR1 SGHAT, CDR2 FQNNGV. The whole variable domain, filled in from reference TRBV11-2 and TRBJ1-2, reads EAGVAQSPRYKIIEKRQSVAFWCNPISGHATLYWYQQILGQGPKLLIQFQNNGVVDDSQLPKDRFSAERLKGVDSTLKIQPAKLEDSAVYLCASRAYGYTFGSGTRLTVV.